Listed here are 12 T cell receptor beta chains from one sample, sequenced in a study of blood T cell repertoires in COVID-19. TCRdb keeps only in-frame clones here, not all; method: immunoSEQ multiplex PCR. The repertoire holds 200,000 to 250,000 clones, with around 80% as singletons. The sequencing sample was made of PBMCs or T cells enriched from blood (not recorded which). The receptor source for this set is a middle-aged woman with acute COVID-19.

This chain connects TRBV2 to TRBJ2-7; TRBD2 is a possible D gene (6 bases). CDR3 length: 14 residues. Trimming took off 6 bases at V and 0 bases at J, with 12 bases between the two ends. Looked up from germline, CDR1 is SNHLY and CDR2 is FYNNEI. The CDR3 loop is CASRRRVVSYEQYF. In DNA, the CDR3 is TGTGCCAGCAGGAGGAGGGTAGTCTCCTACGAGCAGTACTTC.

The chain has TRBV15 and TRBJ1-3; unclear D gene. The germline V and J ends were trimmed by 2 bases and 2 bases, with 10 bases remaining between them. CDR3 size: 15 residues. CDR1 LNHNV and CDR2 YYDKDF come from the germline V gene (reference sequence). The CDR3: CATSRPGSTGNTIYF. CDR3 in DNA: TGTGCCACCAGCAGACCGGGTAGCACTGGAAACACCATATATTTT.

This chain joins TRBV7-9 and TRBJ1-6, with TRBD1 as a possible D gene (6 bases). This CDR3 has 14 amino acids. V lost 1 base, J lost 7 bases, and 8 bases lay in between. Germline V gives CDR1 SEHNR, CDR2 FQNEAQ (reference sequence). The CDR3 reads CASSLEQGNSPLHF. CDR3 sequence (DNA): TGTGCCAGCAGCTTAGAACAGGGAAATTCACCCCTCCACTTT.

About this clone: Other DNA sequences from this sample encode an identical CDR3 as well. This chain links TRBV6-5 with TRBJ1-6; D call uncertain. Germline lookup yields CDR1 MNHEY and CDR2 SVGAGI. Trimming removed 0 bases at V and 7 bases at J, with 4 bases between. The length of the CDR3 is 13 residues. The CDR3 nucleotides read TGTGCCAGCAGTTACTCGAGGAATTCACCCCTCCACTTT. It encodes CASSYSRNSPLHF.

The genes are TRBV10-3 and TRBJ2-4, with 7 bases matching TRBD1. V was clipped by 0 bases and J by 1 base; unmatched bases: 3. The CDR3 is 16 amino acids. The germline gives CDR1 ENHRY, CDR2 SYGVKD. The CDR3 reads CAISESKGAAKNIQYF. CDR3 coding DNA: TGTGCCATCAGTGAGTCGAAGGGGGCGGCCAAAAACATTCAGTACTTC.

The J gene is TRBJ1-3, the V gene TRBV4-1; TRBD1 might be the D (5 bases). The CDR3 is 13 residues long. Germline-derived CDR1 and CDR2 are MGHRA and YSYEKL. V was clipped by 3 bases and J by 4 bases, with 7 bases between them. CDR3 DNA sequence: TGCGCCAGCAGCCAGGCAGGGGGAAACACCATATATTTT. It codes for CASSQAGGNTIYF.

This chain links TRBV10-3 with TRBJ2-7; 9 nucleotides match TRBD2. The CDR3 is made up of 14 amino acids. V lost 10 bases, J lost 1 base, and 8 bases stayed unmatched. Germline V CDR1 and CDR2: ENHRY, SYGVKD. CDR3 loop: CASIAGALSYEQYF. Here the CDR3 DNA reads TGTGCCAGCATAGCGGGGGCCCTTTCCTACGAGCAGTACTTC.

The chain uses TRBV4-2 and TRBJ2-1; 12 bases agree with TRBD2. Germline trimming cut 0 bases from V and 1 base from J; bases unmatched to any gene: 16. The CDR3 runs 22 residues. The germline V gene has CDR1 LGHNA and CDR2 YNFKEQ. The CDR3 loop is CASSQDRASGRASLTSYNEQFF. CDR3 coding DNA: TGTGCCAGCAGCCAAGATAGGGCTAGCGGGAGGGCTTCATTAACATCCTACAATGAGCAGTTCTTC.

The chain employs TRBV27 and TRBJ2-7; 11 bases agree with TRBD2. The V gene end was trimmed by 4 bases and the J gene end by 0 bases; junction bases not matched to a gene: 2. CDR1 is MNHEY, CDR2 SMNVEV, per germline (reference sequence). CDR3 length: 15 amino acids. The CDR3, as DNA: TGTGCCAGCAGTTCACTAGCGGGGGCCTCCTACGAGCAGTACTTC. Protein sequence: CASSSLAGASYEQYF.

Comments on this clone: Other DNA sequences from this sample encode an identical CDR3 as well. The chain recombines TRBV9 with TRBJ1-5; 7 nucleotides agree with TRBD1. Germline loops: CDR1 SGDLS, CDR2 YYNGEE. This CDR3 spans 15 amino acids. The junction had 1 base not matched to a gene; V was cut back by 1 base and J by 0 bases. This CDR3 reads CASSVTGASNQPQHF. The CDR3, as DNA: TGTGCCAGCAGCGTAACAGGGGCTAGCAATCAGCCCCAGCATTTT.

This sequence joins TRBV11-2 and TRBJ1-2; a weak D match, TRBD1 (5 bases). CDR1 and CDR2 (germline): SGHAT, FQNNGV. The germline V and J ends were trimmed by 0 bases and 6 bases, with 11 bases remaining between them. The CDR3 has 14 residues. The CDR3 nucleotides are TGTGCCAGCAGCTTAGAGCAGGGCCCAAATGGCTACACCTTC. Residues: CASSLEQGPNGYTF.

V and J are TRBV15 and TRBJ1-5; D call uncertain. This CDR3 spans 15 amino acids. Germline lookup yields CDR1 LNHNV and CDR2 YYDKDF (reference sequence). V was clipped by 0 bases and J by 7 bases, with 13 bases between them. CDR3 sequence (DNA): TGTGCCACCAGCAGAGATTTTGAGTTAGAGCAGCCCCAGCATTTT. It is translated as CATSRDFELEQPQHF.